The rows below give T cell receptor beta chains drawn from one sample of a study of kidney transplant recipient with SARS-CoV-2 infection. Each CDR3 protein gets one entry after TCRdb re-called the reads with MiXCR. The data show about 240,000 distinct CDR3 sequences, around 30% seen once. The material sequenced was a blood sample, taken at baseline and between days 110 and 120 from a kidney transplant recipient. These receptors were taken from a male patient in his thirties who had COVID-19 and was a kidney transplant recipient. Some T cells may be the graft donor's. Both conserved end residues are part of each CDR3. The order of the fields is D gene, V gene, J gene, CDR3 protein. The D gene is left open where the match is weak.

TRBD2	TRBV2	TRBJ2-1	CASRDPGLAGGINEQFF
.	TRBV12-3/TRBV12-4	TRBJ2-7	CASSLGSNPRYEQYF
.	TRBV19	TRBJ1-2	CASSINQTNRKTYGYTF
.	TRBV7-9	TRBJ2-7	CASSFSGSYEQYF
.	TRBV5-3	TRBJ1-2	CARRPIVVRKTYGYTF
.	TRBV7-6	TRBJ1-2	CASSWSIESRKTYGYTF
.	TRBV3-2	TRBJ2-7	CASSQVGTASYEQYF
.	TRBV12-3/TRBV12-4	TRBJ2-5	CASSPADRETQYF
.	TRBV18	TRBJ1-1	CASSRTDWTEAFF
.	TRBV6-6	TRBJ1-2	CASSLLGGGRKTYGYTF
TRBD1	TRBV15	TRBJ2-7	CATSRGTGDLDEQYF
.	TRBV7-9	TRBJ1-2	CASSILTYHGKTYGYTF
.	TRBV3-1	TRBJ1-5	CASNQDSGHQPQHF
.	TRBV9	TRBJ1-6	CASARGLEMGNSPLHF
.	TRBV6-2/TRBV6-3	TRBJ2-5	CASTSSTWGRGTQYF
.	TRBV19	TRBJ1-6	CASSIPGQNSPLHF
.	TRBV3-1	TRBJ1-1	CASSRNVPISIRTEAFF
.	TRBV16	TRBJ1-2	CASSQSGVVRKTYGYTF
.	TRBV25-1	TRBJ1-2	CASSSVRELGKTYGYTF
.	TRBV7-3	TRBJ2-5	CASSRRGANSETQYF
TRBD1	TRBV12-3/TRBV12-4	TRBJ2-7	CASSSKGTGSSYEQYF
.	TRBV20-1	TRBJ1-1	CSARRGGNTEAFF
TRBD1	TRBV5-4	.	CASSLGGTGVYEQYF
.	TRBV7-4	TRBJ1-2	CASSASNSARKTYGYTF
.	TRBV27	TRBJ2-7	CASSLHLGEQYF
.	TRBV5-4	TRBJ1-2	CASSLAGTYGYTF
.	TRBV8-2	TRBJ2-6	CGARTRITQSRANVLTF
.	TRBV7-6	TRBJ2-1	CASSPGPGFFNEQFF
.	TRBV5-1	TRBJ1-2	CASSLEGTAYGYTF
TRBD2	TRBV29-1	TRBJ2-1	CSVARRLAGGSEQFF
TRBD1	TRBV4-2	TRBJ2-1	CASSQGTGLLQSYNEQFF
.	TRBV29-1	TRBJ1-1	CSALQGEAFF
.	TRBV23-1	TRBJ1-2	CASSSIQLRRKTYGYAF
.	TRBV19	TRBJ2-5	CASSPDFGRETQYF
.	TRBV10-1	TRBJ1-2	CASSRWIRSRKTYGYTF
TRBD1	TRBV15	TRBJ1-2	CATLQSGTGGYGYTF
.	TRBV4-1	TRBJ2-1	CASSAGLSSYNEQFF
.	TRBV6-6	TRBJ1-2	CASSYGDGTSNYGYTF
.	TRBV5-6	TRBJ1-1	CASSFGTGNTEAFF
.	TRBV2	TRBJ1-2	CASKLSTTLGGYTF
TRBD1	TRBV6-2/TRBV6-3	TRBJ2-1	CASREWTGAGHGDEQFF
.	TRBV7-2	TRBJ1-2	CASSLGQPYDGYTF
.	TRBV11-2	TRBJ2-5	CASSRDLETQYF
.	TRBV16	TRBJ1-2	CASSSLGVVRKTYGYTF
.	TRBV5-4	TRBJ2-6	CASSVDRANVLTF
.	TRBV27	TRBJ1-5	CASSLSLFSEPQHF
.	TRBV6-9	TRBJ1-2	CASSSEGPYGKTYGYTF
.	TRBV7-5	TRBJ1-2	CISVPERNYEVGKTYGYTF
.	TRBV9	TRBJ1-4	CASSASGGRGNEKLFF
.	TRBV6-8	TRBJ2-1	CASALSPYNEQFF
.	TRBV7-8	TRBJ2-1	CASSVGRTGDNEQFF
TRBD2	TRBV20-1	TRBJ2-5	CSAAGLAGVETQYF
.	TRBV29-1	TRBJ1-2	CSVELGGVGYTF
.	TRBV4-3	TRBJ2-1	CASSQDRWGNEQFF